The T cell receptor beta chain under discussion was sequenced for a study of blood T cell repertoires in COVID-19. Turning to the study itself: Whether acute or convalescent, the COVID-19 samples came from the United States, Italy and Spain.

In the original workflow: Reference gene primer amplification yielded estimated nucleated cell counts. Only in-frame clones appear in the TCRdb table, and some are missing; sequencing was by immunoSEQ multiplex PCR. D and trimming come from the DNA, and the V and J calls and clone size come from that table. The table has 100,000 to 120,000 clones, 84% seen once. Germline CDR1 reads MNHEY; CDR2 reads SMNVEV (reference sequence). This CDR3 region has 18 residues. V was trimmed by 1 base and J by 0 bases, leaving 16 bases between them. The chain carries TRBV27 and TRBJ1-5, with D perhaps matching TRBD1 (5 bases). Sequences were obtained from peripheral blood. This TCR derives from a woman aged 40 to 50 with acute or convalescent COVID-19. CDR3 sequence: CASSLWSVGQYSNQPQHF. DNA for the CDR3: TGTGCCAGCAGTTTATGGTCCGTGGGGCAGTATAGCAATCAGCCCCAGCATTTT.